This entry is about one TCR beta chain. This sample stems from a study of T cell responses to AZD1222 COVID-19 vaccine. Using immunoSEQ multiplex PCR, the repertoire was profiled, and TCRdb retains in-frame clones only, with some absent. This table has over 75,000 clones, roughly nine tenths appearing once. The sequence derives from an adult in good health. The source material was peripheral blood, sampled on day 0 of AZD1222 vaccination.

Here the CDR3 DNA reads TGTGCCTGGAGGGACTACCTCAGCGATGGCTACACCTTC. Its protein product is CAWRDYLSDGYTF. The chain employs TRBV30 and TRBJ1-2, with D hard to call. CDR1 and CDR2 (germline): GTSNPN, SVGIG (reference sequence). The germline V and J ends were trimmed by 3 bases and 6 bases, with 14 bases remaining between them. There are 13 residues in the CDR3.